This entry describes one T cell receptor (beta chain). What it recognizes is unknown. The data stem from a study of T cell repertoires in cytomegalovirus infection. TCRdb recomputed calls from the reads with MiXCR, one row per CDR3 protein. The sample contains some 900,000 distinct CDR3 sequences, about 33% of which appear only once. This clonotype originated in a human donor in good health (CMV status not recorded). Some clones in this sample may be carry-over from other donors' samples. The input for sequencing was cultured CD8+ T cells from PBMCs, taken from culture after CMV antigen stimulation.

The CDR3 loop reads CASSGVTVPYNEQFF. The CDR3 bases are TGTGCCAGCAGCGGGGTAACAGTACCTTACAATGAGCAGTTCTTC. The chain employs TRBV5-6 and TRBJ2-1; D gene uncertain. Trimming took off 4 bases at V and 4 bases at J, with 15 bases between the two ends. The CDR3 consists of 15 residues. Germline V gives CDR1 SGHDT, CDR2 YYEEEE.